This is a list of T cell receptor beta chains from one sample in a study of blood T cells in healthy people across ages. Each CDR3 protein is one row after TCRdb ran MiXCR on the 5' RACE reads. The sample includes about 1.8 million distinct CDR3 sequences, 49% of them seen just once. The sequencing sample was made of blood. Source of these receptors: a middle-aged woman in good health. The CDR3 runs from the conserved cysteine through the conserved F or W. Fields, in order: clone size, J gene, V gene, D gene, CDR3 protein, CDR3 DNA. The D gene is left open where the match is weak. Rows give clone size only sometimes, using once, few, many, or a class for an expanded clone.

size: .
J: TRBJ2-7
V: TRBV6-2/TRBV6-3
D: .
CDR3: CASSYSGAGTGEQYF
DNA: TGTGCCAGCAGTTACTCGGGGGCGGGGACTGGCGAGCAGTACTTC

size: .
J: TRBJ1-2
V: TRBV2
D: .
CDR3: CAGDTSPGDTNYGYTF
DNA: TGTGCCGGCGATACTAGCCCGGGAGACACTAACTATGGCTACACCTTC

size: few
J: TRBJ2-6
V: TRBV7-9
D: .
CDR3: CAGMGGGLLISANVLTF
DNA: TGTGCCGGCATGGGGGGCGGACTCCTCATCTCGGCCAACGTCCTGACTTTC

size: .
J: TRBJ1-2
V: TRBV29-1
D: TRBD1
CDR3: CSIGQGSNYGYTF
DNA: TGCAGCATCGGACAGGGATCCAACTATGGCTACACCTTC

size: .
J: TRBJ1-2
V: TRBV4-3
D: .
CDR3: CASSQDFGVDYGYTF
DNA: TGCGCCAGCAGCCAAGATTTCGGGGTTGACTATGGCTACACCTTC

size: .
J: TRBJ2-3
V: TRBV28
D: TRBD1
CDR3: CASSLSPTGGERDTQYF
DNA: TGTGCCAGCAGTTTATCCCCGACAGGGGGCGAGAGGGATACGCAGTATTTT

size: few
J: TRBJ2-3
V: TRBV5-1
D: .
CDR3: CASSGAGPDTQYF
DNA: TGCGCCAGCAGCGGTGCGGGCCCAGATACGCAGTATTTT

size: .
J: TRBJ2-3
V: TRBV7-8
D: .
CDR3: CASSLGLHTVSTDTQYF
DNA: TGTGCCAGCAGCCTGGGATTGCACACAGTAAGCACAGATACGCAGTATTTT

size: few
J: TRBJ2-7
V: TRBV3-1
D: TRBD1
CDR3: CASSPQRDRYSYEQYF
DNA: TGTGCCAGCAGCCCCCAAAGGGACAGGTACTCCTACGAGCAGTACTTC

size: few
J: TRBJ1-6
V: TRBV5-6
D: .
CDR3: CASSVVERRSNSPLHF
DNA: TGTGCCAGCAGCGTGGTTGAACGGAGATCCAATTCACCCCTCCACTTT

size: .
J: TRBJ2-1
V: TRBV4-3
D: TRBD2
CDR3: CASSPSGGDTDEQFF
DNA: TGCGCCAGCAGCCCGAGCGGGGGGGATACCGATGAGCAGTTCTTC

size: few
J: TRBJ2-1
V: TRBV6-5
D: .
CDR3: CASSTPSSVADEQFF
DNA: TGTGCCAGCAGTACCCCGTCGTCGGTCGCAGATGAGCAGTTCTTC

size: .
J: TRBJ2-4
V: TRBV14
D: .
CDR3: CASSLYSEDIQYF
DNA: TGTGCCAGCAGTTTATACTCAGAGGACATTCAGTACTTC

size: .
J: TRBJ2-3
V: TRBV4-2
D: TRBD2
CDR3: CASSPRLAGNTDTQYF
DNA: TGTGCCAGCAGCCCTCGACTAGCGGGGAACACAGATACGCAGTATTTT

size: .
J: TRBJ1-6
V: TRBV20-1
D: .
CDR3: CSAGTVLHF
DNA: TGCAGTGCCGGGACGGTCCTCCACTTT

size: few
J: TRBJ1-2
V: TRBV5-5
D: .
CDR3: CASSLAGRASYGYTF
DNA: TGTGCCAGCAGCTTGGCTGGCAGGGCTAGTTATGGCTACACCTTC

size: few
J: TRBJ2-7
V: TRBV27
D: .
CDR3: CATQGMGYEQYF
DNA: TGTGCCACTCAGGGGATGGGCTACGAGCAGTACTTC

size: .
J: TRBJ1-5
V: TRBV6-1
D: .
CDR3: CASSEVSADQPQHF
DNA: TGTGCCAGCAGTGAAGTGTCAGCGGATCAGCCCCAGCATTTT

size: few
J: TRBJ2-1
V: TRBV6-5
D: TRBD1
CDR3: CASSYNRGPYNEQFF
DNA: TGTGCCAGCAGTTATAACAGGGGACCGTACAATGAGCAGTTCTTC

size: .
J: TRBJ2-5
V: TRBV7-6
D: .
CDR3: CASANGGYKLEPQYF
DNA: TGTGCCAGCGCAAATGGGGGTTACAAATTGGAGCCCCAGTACTTC

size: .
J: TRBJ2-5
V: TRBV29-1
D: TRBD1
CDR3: CSVEGTGGRETQYF
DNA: TGCAGCGTTGAGGGGACAGGGGGCAGAGAGACCCAGTACTTC

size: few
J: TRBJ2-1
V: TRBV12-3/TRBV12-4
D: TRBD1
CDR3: CASRPGQGRNEQFF
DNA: TGTGCCAGCAGACCGGGACAGGGTAGGAATGAGCAGTTCTTC

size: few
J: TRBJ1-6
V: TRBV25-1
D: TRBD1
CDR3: CASSERTGANSPLHF
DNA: TGTGCCAGCAGTGAAAGGACAGGGGCTAATTCACCCCTCCACTTT

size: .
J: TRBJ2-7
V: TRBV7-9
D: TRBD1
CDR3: CASSLALGQGPSYEQYF
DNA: TGTGCCAGCAGCTTAGCGCTGGGACAGGGCCCATCCTACGAGCAGTACTTC

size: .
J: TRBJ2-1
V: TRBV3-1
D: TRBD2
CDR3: CASSHGTSGGSYNEQFF
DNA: TGTGCCAGCAGCCATGGGACTAGCGGGGGCTCCTACAATGAGCAGTTCTTC

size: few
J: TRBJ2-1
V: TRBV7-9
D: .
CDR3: CASSLGDRNEQFF
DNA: TGTGCCAGCAGCTTAGGGGACCGCAATGAGCAGTTCTTC

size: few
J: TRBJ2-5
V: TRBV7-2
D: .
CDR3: CASSPQWRDQETQYF
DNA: TGTGCCAGCAGCCCCCAGTGGAGGGACCAAGAGACCCAGTACTTC

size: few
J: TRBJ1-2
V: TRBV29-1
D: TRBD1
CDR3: CSVTEDRIGYGYTF
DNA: TGCAGCGTTACCGAGGACAGGATCGGCTATGGCTACACCTTC

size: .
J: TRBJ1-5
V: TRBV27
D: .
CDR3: CASSLRGTGIDQPQHF
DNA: TGTGCCAGCAGTTTAAGGGGAACAGGGATAGATCAGCCCCAGCATTTT

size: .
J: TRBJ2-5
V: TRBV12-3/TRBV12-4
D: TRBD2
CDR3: CASSPRTSGATKETQYF
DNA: TGTGCCAGCAGTCCTAGGACTAGCGGGGCGACTAAAGAGACCCAGTACTTC

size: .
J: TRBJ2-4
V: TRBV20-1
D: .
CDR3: CSASGRAVAKNIQYF
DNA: TGCAGTGCTAGTGGTCGGGCAGTAGCCAAAAACATTCAGTACTTC

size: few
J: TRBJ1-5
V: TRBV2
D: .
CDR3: CASSETGGSNQPQHF
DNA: TGTGCCAGCAGTGAAACGGGTGGAAGCAATCAGCCCCAGCATTTT

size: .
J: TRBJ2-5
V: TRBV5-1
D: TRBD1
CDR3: CANSLRTGEETQYF
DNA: TGCGCCAACAGCTTACGGACAGGGGAAGAGACCCAGTACTTC

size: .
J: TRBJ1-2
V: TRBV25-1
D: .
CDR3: CASSAAEANYGYTF
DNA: TGTGCCAGCAGTGCCGCCGAAGCTAACTATGGCTACACCTTC

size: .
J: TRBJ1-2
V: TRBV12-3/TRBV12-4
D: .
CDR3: CASSDPQGGDYGYTF
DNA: TGTGCCAGCAGCGACCCACAGGGAGGTGACTATGGCTACACCTTC

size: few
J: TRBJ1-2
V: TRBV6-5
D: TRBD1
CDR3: CASSYNAGLTGGADGYTF
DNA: TGTGCCAGCAGTTACAATGCGGGGTTGACAGGGGGAGCTGATGGCTACACCTTC

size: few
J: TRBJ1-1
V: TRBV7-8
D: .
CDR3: CASSLWGREAFF
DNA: TGTGCCAGCAGCCTATGGGGGAGGGAAGCTTTCTTT

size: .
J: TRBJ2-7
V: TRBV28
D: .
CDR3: CASRDTTSYEQYF
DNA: TGTGCCAGCAGAGACACCACCTCCTACGAGCAGTACTTC

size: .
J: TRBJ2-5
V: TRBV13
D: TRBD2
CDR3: CASSLVAAGSWQETQYF
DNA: TGTGCCAGCAGCTTAGTTGCAGCGGGGAGTTGGCAAGAGACCCAGTACTTC

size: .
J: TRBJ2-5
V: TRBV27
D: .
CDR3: CASRDWGSEQYF
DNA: TGTGCCAGCCGGGATTGGGGCAGTGAGCAGTACTTC

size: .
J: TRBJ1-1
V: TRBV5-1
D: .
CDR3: CASSSGNTATEAFF
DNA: TGCGCCAGCAGCTCGGGGAATACGGCGACTGAAGCTTTCTTT